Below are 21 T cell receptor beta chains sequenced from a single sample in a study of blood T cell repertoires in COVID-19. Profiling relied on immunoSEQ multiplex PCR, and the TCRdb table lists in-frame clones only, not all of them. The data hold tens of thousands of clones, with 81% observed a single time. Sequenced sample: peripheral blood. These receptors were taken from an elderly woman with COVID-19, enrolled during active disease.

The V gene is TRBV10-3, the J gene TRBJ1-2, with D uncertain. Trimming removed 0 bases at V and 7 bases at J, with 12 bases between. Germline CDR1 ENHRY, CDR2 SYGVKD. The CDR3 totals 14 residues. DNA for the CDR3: TGTGCCATCAGTGAGTCAGGAGGCATCTCTGGCTACACCTTC. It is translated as CAISESGGISGYTF.

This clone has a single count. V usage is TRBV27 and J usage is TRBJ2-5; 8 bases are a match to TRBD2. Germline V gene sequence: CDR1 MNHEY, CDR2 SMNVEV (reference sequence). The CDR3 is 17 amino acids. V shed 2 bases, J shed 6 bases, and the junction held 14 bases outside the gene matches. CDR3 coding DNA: TGTGCCAGCAGTTTAGTTAGCGGGGCGACGTACCGAAAGACCCAGTACTTC. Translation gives CASSLVSGATYRKTQYF.

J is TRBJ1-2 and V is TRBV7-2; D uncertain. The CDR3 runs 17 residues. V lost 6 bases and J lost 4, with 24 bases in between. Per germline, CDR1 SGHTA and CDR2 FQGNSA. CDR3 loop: CASSSILPGRETYGYTF. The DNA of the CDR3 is TGTGCCAGCAGTAGCATCCTCCCGGGGAGGGAGACCTATGGCTACACCTTC.

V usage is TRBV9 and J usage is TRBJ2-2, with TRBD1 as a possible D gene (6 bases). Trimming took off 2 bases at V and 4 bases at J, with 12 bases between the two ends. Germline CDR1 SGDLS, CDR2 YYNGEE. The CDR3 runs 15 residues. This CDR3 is CASSVAGDGTGELFF. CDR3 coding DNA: TGTGCCAGCAGCGTGGCAGGGGACGGCACCGGGGAGCTGTTTTTT.

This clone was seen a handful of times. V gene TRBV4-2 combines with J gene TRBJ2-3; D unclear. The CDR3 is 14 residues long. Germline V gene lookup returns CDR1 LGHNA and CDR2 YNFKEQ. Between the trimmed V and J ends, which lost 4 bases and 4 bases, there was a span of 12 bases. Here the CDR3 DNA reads TGTGCCAGCAGCCCTCGACGGCTAGCAGATACGCAGTATTTT. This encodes CASSPRRLADTQYF.

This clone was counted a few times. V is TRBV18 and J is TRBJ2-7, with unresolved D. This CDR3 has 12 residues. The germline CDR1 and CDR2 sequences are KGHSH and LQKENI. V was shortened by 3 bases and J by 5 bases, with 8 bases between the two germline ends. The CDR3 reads CASSPTPNEQYF. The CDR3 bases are TGTGCCAGCTCACCTACCCCTAACGAGCAGTACTTC.

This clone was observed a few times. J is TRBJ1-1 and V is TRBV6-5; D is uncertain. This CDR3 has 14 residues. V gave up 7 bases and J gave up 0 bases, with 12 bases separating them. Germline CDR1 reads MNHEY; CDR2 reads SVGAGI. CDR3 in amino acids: CASIFGLVNTEAFF. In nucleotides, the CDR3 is TGTGCCAGCATTTTCGGACTAGTGAACACTGAAGCTTTCTTT.

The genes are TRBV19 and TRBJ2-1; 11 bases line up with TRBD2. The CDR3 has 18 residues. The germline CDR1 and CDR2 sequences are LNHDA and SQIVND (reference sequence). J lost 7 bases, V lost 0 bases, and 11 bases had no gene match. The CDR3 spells CASSIDLLAGVRGNEQFF. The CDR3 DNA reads TGTGCCAGTAGTATAGACTTACTAGCGGGAGTTCGTGGGAATGAGCAGTTCTTC.

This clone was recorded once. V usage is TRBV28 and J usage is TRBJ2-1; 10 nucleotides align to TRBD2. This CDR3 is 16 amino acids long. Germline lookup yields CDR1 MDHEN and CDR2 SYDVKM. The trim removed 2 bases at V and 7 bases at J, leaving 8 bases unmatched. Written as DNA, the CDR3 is TGTGCCAGCAGTTTACGCCCGGGACTAGCGTATAATGAGCAGTTCTTC. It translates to CASSLRPGLAYNEQFF.

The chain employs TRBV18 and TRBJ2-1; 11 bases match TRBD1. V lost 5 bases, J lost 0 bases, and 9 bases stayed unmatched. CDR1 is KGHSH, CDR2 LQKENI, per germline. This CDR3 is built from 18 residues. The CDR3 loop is CASSSDRGQFGSYNEQFF. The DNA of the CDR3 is TGTGCCAGCTCATCGGACAGGGGGCAATTCGGCTCCTACAATGAGCAGTTCTTC.

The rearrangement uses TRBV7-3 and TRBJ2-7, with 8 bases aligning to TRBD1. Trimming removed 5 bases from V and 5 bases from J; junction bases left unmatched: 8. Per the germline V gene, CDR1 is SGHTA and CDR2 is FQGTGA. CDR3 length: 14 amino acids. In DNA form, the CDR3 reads TGTGCCAGCAGCCCCGGGACAGGCCCCAACGAGCAGTACTTC. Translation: CASSPGTGPNEQYF.

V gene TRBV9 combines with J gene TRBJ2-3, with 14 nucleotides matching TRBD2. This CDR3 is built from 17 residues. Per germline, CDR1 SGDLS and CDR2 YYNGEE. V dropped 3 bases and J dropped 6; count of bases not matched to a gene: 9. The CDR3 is CASSEGLAGVVLDTQYF. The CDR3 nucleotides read TGTGCCAGCAGCGAGGGACTAGCGGGAGTCGTTTTGGATACGCAGTATTTT.

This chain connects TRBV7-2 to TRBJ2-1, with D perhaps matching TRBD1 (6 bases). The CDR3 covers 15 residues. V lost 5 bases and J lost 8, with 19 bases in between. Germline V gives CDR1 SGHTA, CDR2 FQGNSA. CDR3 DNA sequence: TGTGCCAGCAGCCCGATGGACAGTTGGGGCCATGAGCAGTTCTTC. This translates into CASSPMDSWGHEQFF.

For the CDR3, the DNA is TGTGCCAGCAGGCGGACTAGCGACTACGAGCAGTACTTC. Protein sequence: CASRRTSDYEQYF. The J gene is TRBJ2-7, the V gene TRBV14; 9 bases fit TRBD2. Germline trimming cut 6 bases from V and 3 bases from J; bases unmatched to any gene: 3. Germline V gene lookup returns CDR1 SGHDN and CDR2 FVKESK. CDR3 length: 13 residues.

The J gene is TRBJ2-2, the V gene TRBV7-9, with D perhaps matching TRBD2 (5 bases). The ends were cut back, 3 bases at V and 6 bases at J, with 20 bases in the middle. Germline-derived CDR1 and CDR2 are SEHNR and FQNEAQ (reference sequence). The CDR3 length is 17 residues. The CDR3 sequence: CASSFGRVSGSAGELFF. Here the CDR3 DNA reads TGTGCCAGCAGCTTTGGTAGAGTCTCGGGGAGCGCCGGGGAGCTGTTTTTT. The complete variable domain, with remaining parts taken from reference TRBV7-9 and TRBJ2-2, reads DTGVSQNPRHKITKRGQNVTFRCDPISEHNRLYWYRQTLGQGPEFLTYFQNEAQLEKSRLLSDRFSAERPKGSFSTLEIQRTEQGDSAMYLCASSFGRVSGSAGELFFGEGSRLTVL.

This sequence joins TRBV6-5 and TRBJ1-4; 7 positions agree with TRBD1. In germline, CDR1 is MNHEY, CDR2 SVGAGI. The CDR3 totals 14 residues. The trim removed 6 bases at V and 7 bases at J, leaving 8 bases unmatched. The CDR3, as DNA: TGTGCCAGCAGAAAGGCGAACAGGGGTGAAAAACTGTTTTTT. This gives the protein CASRKANRGEKLFF.

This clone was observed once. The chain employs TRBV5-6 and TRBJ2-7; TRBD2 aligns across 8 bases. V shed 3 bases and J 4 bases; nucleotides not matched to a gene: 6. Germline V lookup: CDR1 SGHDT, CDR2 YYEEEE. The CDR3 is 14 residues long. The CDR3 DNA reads TGTGCCAGCAGCTCACGCCGGGGGGGTTACGAGCAGTACTTC. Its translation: CASSSRRGGYEQYF.

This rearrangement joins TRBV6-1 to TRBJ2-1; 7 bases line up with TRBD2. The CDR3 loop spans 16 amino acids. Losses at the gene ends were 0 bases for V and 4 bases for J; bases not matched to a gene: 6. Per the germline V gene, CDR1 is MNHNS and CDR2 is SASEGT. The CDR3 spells CASSEALAGVYNEQFF. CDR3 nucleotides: TGTGCCAGCAGTGAAGCCTTGGCGGGAGTTTACAATGAGCAGTTCTTC.

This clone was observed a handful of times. CDR3 protein: CSASPGTSGRDEQYF. The CDR3 bases are TGCAGCGCCAGTCCCGGGACTAGCGGGAGGGACGAGCAGTACTTC. The chain has TRBV29-1 and TRBJ2-7; 16 positions agree with TRBD2. The V gene end was trimmed by 7 bases and the J gene end by 5 bases; junction bases not matched to a gene: 8. Germline CDR1 is SQVTM and CDR2 is ANQGSEA. The CDR3 runs to 15 residues.

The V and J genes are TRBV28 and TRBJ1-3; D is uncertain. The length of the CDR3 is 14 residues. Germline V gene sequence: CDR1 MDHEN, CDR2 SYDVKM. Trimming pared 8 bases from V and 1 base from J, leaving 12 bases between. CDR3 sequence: CASGQVVSGNTIYF. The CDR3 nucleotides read TGTGCCAGCGGCCAGGTGGTTTCTGGAAACACCATATATTTT. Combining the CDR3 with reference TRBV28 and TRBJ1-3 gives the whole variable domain DVKVTQSSRYLVKRTGEKVFLECVQDMDHENMFWYRQDPGLGLRLIYFSYDVKMKEKGDIPEGYSVSREKKERFSLILESASTNQTSMYLCASGQVVSGNTIYFGEGSWLTVV.

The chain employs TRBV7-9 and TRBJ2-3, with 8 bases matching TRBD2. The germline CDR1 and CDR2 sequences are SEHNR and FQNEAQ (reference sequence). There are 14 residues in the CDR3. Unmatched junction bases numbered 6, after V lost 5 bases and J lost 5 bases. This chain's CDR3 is CASSRTGGQDTQYF. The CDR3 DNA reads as TGTGCCAGCAGCCGTACGGGAGGGCAAGATACGCAGTATTTT.